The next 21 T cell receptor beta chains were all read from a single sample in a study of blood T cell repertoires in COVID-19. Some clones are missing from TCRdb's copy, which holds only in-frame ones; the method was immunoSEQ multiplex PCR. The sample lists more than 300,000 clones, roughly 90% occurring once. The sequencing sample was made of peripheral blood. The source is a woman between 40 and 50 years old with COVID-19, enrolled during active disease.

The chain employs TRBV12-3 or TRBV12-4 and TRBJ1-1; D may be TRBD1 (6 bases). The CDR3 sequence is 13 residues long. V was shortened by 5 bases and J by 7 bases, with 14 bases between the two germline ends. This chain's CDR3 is CASSRTARVEAFF. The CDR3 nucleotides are TGTGCCAGCAGTAGGACAGCCCGGGTTGAAGCTTTCTTT.

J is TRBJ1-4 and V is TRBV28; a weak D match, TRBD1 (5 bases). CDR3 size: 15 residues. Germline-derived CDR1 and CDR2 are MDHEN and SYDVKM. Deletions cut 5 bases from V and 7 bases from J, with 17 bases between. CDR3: CASSRRGTPSEKLFF. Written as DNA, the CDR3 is TGTGCCAGCAGTCGCCGGGGGACCCCGAGTGAAAAACTGTTTTTT.

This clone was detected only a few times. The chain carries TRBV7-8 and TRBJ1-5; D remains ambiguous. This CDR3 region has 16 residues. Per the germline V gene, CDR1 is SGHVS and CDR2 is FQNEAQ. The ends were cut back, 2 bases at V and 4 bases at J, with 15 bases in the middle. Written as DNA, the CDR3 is TGTGCCAGCAGCTTAAAGGTTTGGGCGCTTAATCAGCCCCAGCATTTT. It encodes CASSLKVWALNQPQHF.

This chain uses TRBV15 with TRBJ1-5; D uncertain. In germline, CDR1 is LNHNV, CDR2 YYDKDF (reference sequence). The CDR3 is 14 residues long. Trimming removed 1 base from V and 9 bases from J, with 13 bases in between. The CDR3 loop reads CATSRVLSRGPQHF. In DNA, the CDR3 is TGTGCCACCAGCAGAGTTCTGTCCCGGGGGCCCCAGCATTTT. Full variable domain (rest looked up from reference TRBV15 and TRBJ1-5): DAMVIQNPRYQVTQFGKPVTLSCSQTLNHNVMYWYQQKSSQAPKLLFHYYDKDFNNEADTPDNFQSRRPNTSFCFLDIRSPGLGDTAMYLCATSRVLSRGPQHFGDGTRLSIL.

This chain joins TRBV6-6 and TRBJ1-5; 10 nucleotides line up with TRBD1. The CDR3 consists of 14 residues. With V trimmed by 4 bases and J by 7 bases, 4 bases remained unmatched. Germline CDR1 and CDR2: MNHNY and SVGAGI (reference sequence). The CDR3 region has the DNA TGTGCCAGCAGTTCGGGACAGGGGCGACAGCCCCAGCATTTT. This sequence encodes CASSSGQGRQPQHF.

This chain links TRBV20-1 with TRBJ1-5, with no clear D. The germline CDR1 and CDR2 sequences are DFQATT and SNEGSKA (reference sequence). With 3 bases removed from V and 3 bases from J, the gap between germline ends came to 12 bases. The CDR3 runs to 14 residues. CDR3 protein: CSASAVGLNQPQHF. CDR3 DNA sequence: TGCAGTGCTAGTGCTGTGGGCCTCAATCAGCCCCAGCATTTT.

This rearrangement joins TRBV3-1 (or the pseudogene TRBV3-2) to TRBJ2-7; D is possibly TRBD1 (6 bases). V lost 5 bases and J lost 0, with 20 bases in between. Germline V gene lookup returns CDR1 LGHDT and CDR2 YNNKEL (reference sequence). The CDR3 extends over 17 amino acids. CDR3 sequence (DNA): TGTGCCAGCAGCTCAGGTAGGGGGATGAAGAGCTCCTACGAGCAGTACTTC. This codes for CASSSGRGMKSSYEQYF.

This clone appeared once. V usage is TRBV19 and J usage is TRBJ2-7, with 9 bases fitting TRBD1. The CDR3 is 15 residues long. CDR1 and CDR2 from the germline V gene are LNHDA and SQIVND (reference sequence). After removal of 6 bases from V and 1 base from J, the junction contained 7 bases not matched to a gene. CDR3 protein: CASRNAGTGSYEQYF. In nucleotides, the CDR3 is TGTGCCAGTAGGAACGCCGGGACAGGGTCCTACGAGCAGTACTTC. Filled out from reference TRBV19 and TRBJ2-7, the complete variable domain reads DGGITQSPKYLFRKEGQNVTLSCEQNLNHDAMYWYRQDPGQGLRLIYYSQIVNDFQKGDIAEGYSVSREKKESFPLTVTSAQKNPTAFYLCASRNAGTGSYEQYFGPGTRLTVT.

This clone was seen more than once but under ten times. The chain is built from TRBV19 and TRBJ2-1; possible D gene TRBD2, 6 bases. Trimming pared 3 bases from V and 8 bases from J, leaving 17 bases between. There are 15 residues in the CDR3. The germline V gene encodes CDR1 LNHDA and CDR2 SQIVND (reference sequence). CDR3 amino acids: CASSIGPGGVDEQFF. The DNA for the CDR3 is TGTGCCAGTAGTATTGGGCCCGGCGGGGTAGATGAGCAGTTCTTC.

The CDR3 reads CASSLSDRGELYGYTF. Here the CDR3 DNA reads TGTGCCAGCAGTTTATCCGACAGGGGCGAACTCTATGGCTACACCTTC. The chain recombines TRBV27 with TRBJ1-2, with 8 bases fitting TRBD1. CDR1 and CDR2 from the germline V gene are MNHEY and SMNVEV (reference sequence). The V segment lost 0 bases and the J segment 4 bases; nucleotides outside the gene matches: 7. CDR3 size: 16 residues.

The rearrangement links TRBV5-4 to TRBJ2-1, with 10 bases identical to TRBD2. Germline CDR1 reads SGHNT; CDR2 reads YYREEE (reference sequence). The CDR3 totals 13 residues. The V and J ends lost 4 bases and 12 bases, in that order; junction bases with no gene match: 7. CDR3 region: CASSPASGGVQFF. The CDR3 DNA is TGTGCCAGCAGCCCGGCTAGCGGGGGCGTGCAGTTCTTC.

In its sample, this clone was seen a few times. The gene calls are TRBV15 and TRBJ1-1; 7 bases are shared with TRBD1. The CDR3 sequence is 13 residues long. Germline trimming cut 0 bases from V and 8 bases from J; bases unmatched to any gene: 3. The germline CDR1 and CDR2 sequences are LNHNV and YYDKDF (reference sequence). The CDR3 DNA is TGTGCCACCAGCAGAGATCGGACAGGCGAAGCTTTCTTT. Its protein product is CATSRDRTGEAFF.

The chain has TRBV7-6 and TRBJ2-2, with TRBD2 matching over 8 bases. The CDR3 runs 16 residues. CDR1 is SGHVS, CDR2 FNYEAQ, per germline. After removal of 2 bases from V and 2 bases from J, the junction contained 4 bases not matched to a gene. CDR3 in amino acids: CASSLQGLVNTGELFF. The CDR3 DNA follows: TGTGCCAGCAGCTTACAGGGACTAGTTAACACCGGGGAGCTGTTTTTT.

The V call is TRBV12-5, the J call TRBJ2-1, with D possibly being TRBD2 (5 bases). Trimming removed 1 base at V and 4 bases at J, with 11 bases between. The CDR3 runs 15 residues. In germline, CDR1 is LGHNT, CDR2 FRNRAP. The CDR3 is CASGLAGKYYNEQFF. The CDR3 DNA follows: TGTGCTAGTGGTTTGGCCGGGAAGTATTACAATGAGCAGTTCTTC.

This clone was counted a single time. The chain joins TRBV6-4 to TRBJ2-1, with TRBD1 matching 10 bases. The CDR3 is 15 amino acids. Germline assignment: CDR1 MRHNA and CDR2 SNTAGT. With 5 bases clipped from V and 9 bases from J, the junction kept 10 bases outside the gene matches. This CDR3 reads CASSRDPGTGAEQFF. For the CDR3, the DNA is TGTGCCAGCAGTCGAGATCCCGGGACAGGGGCTGAGCAGTTCTTC.

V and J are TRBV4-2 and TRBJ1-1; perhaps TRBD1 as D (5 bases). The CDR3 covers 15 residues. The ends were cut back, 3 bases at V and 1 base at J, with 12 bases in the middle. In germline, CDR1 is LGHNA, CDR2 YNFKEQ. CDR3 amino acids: CASSQATGGNTEAFF. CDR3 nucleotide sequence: TGTGCCAGCAGCCAGGCGACGGGGGGGAACACTGAAGCTTTCTTT.

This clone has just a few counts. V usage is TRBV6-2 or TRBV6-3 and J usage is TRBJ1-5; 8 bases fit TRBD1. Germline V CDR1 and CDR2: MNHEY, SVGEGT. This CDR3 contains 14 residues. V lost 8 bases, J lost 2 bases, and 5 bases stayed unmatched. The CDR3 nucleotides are TGTGCCAGCCGCCCGGGACAGGGCAATCAGCCCCAGCATTTT. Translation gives CASRPGQGNQPQHF.

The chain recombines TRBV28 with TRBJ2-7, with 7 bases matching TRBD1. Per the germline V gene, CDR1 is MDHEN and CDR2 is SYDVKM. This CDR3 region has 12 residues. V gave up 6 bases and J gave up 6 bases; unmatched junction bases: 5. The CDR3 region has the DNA TGTGCCAGCAGGGACAGGACCCGCGAGCAGTACTTC. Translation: CASRDRTREQYF. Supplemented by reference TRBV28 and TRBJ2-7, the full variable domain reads DVKVTQSSRYLVKRTGEKVFLECVQDMDHENMFWYRQDPGLGLRLIYFSYDVKMKEKGDIPEGYSVSREKKERFSLILESASTNQTSMYLCASRDRTREQYFGPGTRLTVT.

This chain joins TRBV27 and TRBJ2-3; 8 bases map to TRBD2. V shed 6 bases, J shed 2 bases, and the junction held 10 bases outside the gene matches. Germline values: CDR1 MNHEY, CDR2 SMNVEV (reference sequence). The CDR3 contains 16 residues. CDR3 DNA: TGTGCCAGCAGCCCCGGGGGGGAGTTTAACACAGATACGCAGTATTTT. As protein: CASSPGGEFNTDTQYF.

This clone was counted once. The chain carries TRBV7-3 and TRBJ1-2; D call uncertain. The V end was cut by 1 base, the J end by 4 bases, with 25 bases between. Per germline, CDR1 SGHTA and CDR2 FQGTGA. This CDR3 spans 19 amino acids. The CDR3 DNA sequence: TGTGCCAGCAGCTTAATGCCCTCTGTTGGAGGGCGAGCTGGCTATGGCTACACCTTC. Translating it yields CASSLMPSVGGRAGYGYTF.

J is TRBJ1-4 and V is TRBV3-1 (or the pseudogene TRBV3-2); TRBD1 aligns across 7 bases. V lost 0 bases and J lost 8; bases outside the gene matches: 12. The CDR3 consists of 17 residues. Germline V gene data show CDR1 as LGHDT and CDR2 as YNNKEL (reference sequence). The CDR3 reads CASSQERGLTYGEKLFF. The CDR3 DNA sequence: TGTGCCAGCAGCCAAGAAAGGGGGCTTACTTATGGGGAAAAACTGTTTTTT.